Listed below are T cell receptor beta chains from one sample, sequenced in a study of cytomegalovirus exposure and HLA in healthy donors. Sequencing used immunoSEQ multiplex PCR; TCRdb keeps in-frame clones, though not all of them. The repertoire holds some 150,000 clones, with about four fifths as singletons. Sequenced input: PBMCs. Receptors originate from a woman between 50 and 59 years old in good health and CMV-seronegative. CDR3s include the opening cysteine and the closing phenylalanine or tryptophan. A D gene is named only where the DNA matches it firmly. Expanded clones get a size class; other rows say once, few or many, or leave the size out.

clone size,D gene,V gene,J gene,CDR3 protein,CDR3 DNA
.,TRBD1,TRBV29-1,TRBJ1-2,CSVVGQGENYGYTF,TGCAGCGTTGTAGGACAGGGGGAAAACTATGGCTACACCTTC
.,.,TRBV11-2,TRBJ1-2,CASSLGGLGYTF,TGTGCCAGCAGCTTAGGAGGGTTGGGCTACACCTTC
.,.,TRBV10-3,TRBJ2-7,CAISESGGGGYEQYF,TGTGCCATCAGTGAGTCAGGCGGGGGCGGGTACGAGCAGTACTTC
.,.,TRBV7-9,TRBJ2-2,CASSFGGYTGELFF,TGTGCCAGCAGCTTCGGGGGTTACACCGGGGAGCTGTTTTTT
.,TRBD1,TRBV28,TRBJ1-4,CASSSGQGNEKLFF,TGTGCCAGCAGTTCGGGACAGGGGAATGAAAAACTGTTTTTT
.,TRBD2,TRBV5-5,TRBJ2-5,CASRRTSGDQETQYF,TGTGCCAGCAGACGGACTAGCGGGGACCAAGAGACCCAGTACTTC
.,.,TRBV7-8,TRBJ2-7,CASSLELSSYEQYF,TGTGCCAGCAGCTTAGAGCTGAGCTCCTACGAGCAGTACTTC
.,.,TRBV7-3,TRBJ1-6,CASSLNGGRSPLHF,TGTGCCAGCAGCTTAAATGGGGGCCGTTCACCCCTCCACTTT
.,TRBD1,TRBV4-3,TRBJ1-1,CASGGQGEDEAFF,TGCGCCAGCGGGGGACAGGGCGAAGATGAAGCTTTCTTT
few,.,TRBV30,TRBJ1-5,CAWSPNENQPQHF,TGTGCCTGGAGTCCAAATGAGAATCAGCCCCAGCATTTT
.,.,TRBV7-2,TRBJ2-1,CASSSPGGGWYEQFF,TGTGCCAGCAGCTCCCCTGGCGGGGGCTGGTATGAGCAGTTCTTC
.,TRBD1,TRBV9,TRBJ2-5,CASSSRDRGGETQYF,TGTGCCAGCAGCTCCCGGGACAGGGGAGGAGAGACCCAGTACTTC
few,.,TRBV7-2,TRBJ2-1,CASSPGWYFEQFF,TGTGCCAGCAGTCCAGGATGGTACTTTGAGCAGTTCTTC
.,TRBD1,TRBV19,TRBJ1-2,CASSPDRGEGYTF,TGTGCCAGTAGCCCGGACAGGGGGGAGGGCTACACCTTC
.,.,TRBV6-1,TRBJ2-5,CASSEHETQYF,TGTGCCAGCAGTGAACATGAGACCCAGTACTTC
.,.,TRBV5-8,TRBJ1-2,CASSVDSNGYTF,TGTGCCAGCAGCGTGGACAGTAATGGCTACACCTTC
.,.,TRBV7-9,TRBJ1-2,CASSEQDNYGYTF,TGTGCCAGCAGCGAACAGGATAACTATGGCTACACCTTC
.,.,TRBV30,TRBJ1-1,CAWKSGVAFF,TGTGCCTGGAAGAGCGGCGTGGCTTTCTTT
.,.,TRBV16,TRBJ1-2,CASSQSFPGAGWDYGYTF,TGTGCCAGCAGCCAATCCTTCCCAGGGGCAGGATGGGACTATGGCTACACCTTC
.,TRBD1,TRBV5-8,TRBJ2-6,CASSHRQGFLRSGANVLTF,TGTGCCAGCAGCCACAGACAGGGGTTTTTACGGTCTGGGGCCAACGTCCTGACTTTC
.,TRBD1,TRBV7-2,TRBJ1-1,CASSSNRGTEAFF,TGTGCCAGCAGCTCGAACAGGGGCACTGAAGCTTTCTTT
.,.,TRBV11-2,TRBJ2-1,CASSFSNEQFF,TGTGCCAGCAGCTTTTCTAATGAGCAGTTCTTC
.,TRBD2,TRBV11-2,TRBJ2-7,CASSQSTSGGYEQYF,TGTGCCAGCAGCCAATCGACTAGCGGGGGGTACGAGCAGTACTTC
.,.,TRBV4-1,TRBJ2-3,CASSQGVVLATDTQYF,TGCGCCAGCAGCCAAGGGGTGGTACTAGCAACAGATACGCAGTATTTT
.,TRBD1,TRBV2,TRBJ2-2,CASSSQGAYTGELFF,TGTGCCAGCAGTTCCCAGGGGGCTTACACCGGGGAGCTGTTTTTT
.,TRBD1,TRBV7-2,TRBJ2-3,CASSLPRGIGTDTQYF,TGTGCCAGCAGCCTACCCAGGGGGATAGGCACAGATACGCAGTATTTT
.,.,TRBV9,TRBJ2-2,CASSVRFGELFF,TGTGCCAGCAGCGTCAGATTCGGGGAGCTGTTTTTT
.,.,TRBV15,TRBJ1-1,CATSRQGTGAEAFF,TGTGCCACCAGCAGACAGGGGACCGGGGCTGAAGCTTTCTTT
.,TRBD2,TRBV5-6,TRBJ2-3,CASSTGTSPDTQYF,TGTGCCAGCAGCACCGGGACTAGCCCAGATACGCAGTATTTT
.,.,TRBV19,TRBJ2-2,CASSITQNTGELFF,TGTGCCAGTAGTATAACTCAGAACACCGGGGAGCTGTTTTTT
.,.,TRBV19,TRBJ1-3,CASTYGGQVSSGNTIYF,TGTGCCAGTACCTATGGGGGCCAAGTTAGCTCTGGAAACACCATATATTTT
few,.,TRBV5-5,TRBJ1-1,CASSLGGVAEKPFF,TGTGCCAGCAGCTTGGGTGGAGTCGCGGAGAAACCTTTCTTT
.,.,TRBV6-6,TRBJ2-7,CASSYARGYEQYF,TGTGCCAGCAGTTATGCCAGGGGCTACGAGCAGTACTTC
.,.,TRBV4-1,TRBJ2-1,CASSQEFGQRYNEQFF,TGCGCCAGCAGCCAAGAATTCGGACAGCGATACAATGAGCAGTTCTTC
.,.,TRBV6-1,TRBJ2-3,CASSPVRGDTQYF,TGTGCCAGCAGCCCAGTACGGGGGGATACGCAGTATTTT
.,TRBD1,TRBV19,TRBJ1-5,CASSTIGQATGQPQHF,TGTGCCAGTAGTACAATCGGACAGGCAACCGGTCAGCCCCAGCATTTT
.,TRBD1,TRBV7-9,TRBJ1-2,CASSLGTGGVYGYTF,TGTGCCAGCAGCTTAGGAACAGGGGGTGTCTATGGCTACACCTTC
once,.,TRBV6-1,TRBJ2-7,CASSDPGTPPYEQYF,TGTGCCAGCAGTGACCCCGGGACACCCCCCTACGAGCAGTACTTC
.,.,TRBV21-1,TRBJ2-7,CASSKLPGGTSGSLYEQYF,TGTGCCAGCAGCAAACTCCCAGGCGGAACTAGCGGGAGTTTGTACGAGCAGTACTTC
.,.,TRBV7-9,TRBJ2-4,CASSITGAKNIQYF,TGTGCCAGCAGCATAACAGGGGCCAAAAACATTCAGTACTTC
.,.,TRBV5-5,TRBJ1-5,CASSLNVYVGEGNQPQHF,TGTGCCAGCAGCTTGAACGTTTACGTCGGGGAGGGCAATCAGCCCCAGCATTTT
.,.,TRBV29-1,TRBJ1-4,CSAQGRSNEKLFF,TGCAGCGCCCAAGGCAGGTCGAATGAAAAACTGTTTTTT
.,.,TRBV5-4,TRBJ2-2,CASSLGFVGSLNTGELFF,TGTGCCAGCAGCTTGGGTTTTGTCGGGAGCCTTAACACCGGGGAGCTGTTTTTT
.,.,TRBV6-1,TRBJ1-2,CASSEYRTLGGYTF,TGTGCCAGCAGTGAATACAGGACCCTGGGGGGCTACACCTTC
.,.,TRBV11-2,TRBJ2-5,CASSLALVQETQYF,TGTGCCAGCAGCCTTGCTTTAGTCCAAGAGACCCAGTACTTC
.,.,TRBV30,TRBJ2-7,CAWRGGQSYEQYF,TGTGCCTGGAGAGGAGGACAGTCCTACGAGCAGTACTTC
.,TRBD2,TRBV18,TRBJ2-7,CASSPPGLAGVGEQYF,TGTGCCAGCTCGCCACCGGGACTAGCGGGAGTAGGCGAGCAGTACTTC
.,.,TRBV6-5,TRBJ2-7,CASSYSWGPSYEQYF,TGTGCCAGCAGTTACTCATGGGGGCCCTCCTACGAGCAGTACTTC
.,.,TRBV5-1,TRBJ2-7,CASSLGQLSYEQYF,TGCGCCAGCAGCTTGGGACAGCTATCCTACGAGCAGTACTTC
.,.,TRBV7-9,TRBJ2-5,CASSLAAGYGKTQYF,TGTGCCAGCAGCTTAGCCGCCGGGTACGGGAAGACCCAGTACTTC
.,TRBD2,TRBV5-4,TRBJ2-5,CASSLTSGGETQYF,TGTGCCAGCAGCTTGACTAGCGGGGGGGAGACCCAGTACTTC
.,.,TRBV4-3,TRBJ2-5,CASSQLAGTSSNRETQYF,TGCGCCAGCAGCCAACTAGCCGGGACATCCTCGAACCGGGAGACCCAGTACTTC
few,TRBD2,TRBV11-3,TRBJ2-5,CASSPGGPQETQYF,TGTGCCAGCAGCCCGGGGGGGCCCCAAGAGACCCAGTACTTC
.,.,TRBV18,TRBJ2-7,CASSPTGGVSGYEQYF,TGTGCCAGCTCACCAACCGGGGGTGTATCCGGCTACGAGCAGTACTTC
.,TRBD2,TRBV7-2,TRBJ2-2,CASSFGTKSGELFF,TGTGCCAGCAGCTTCGGGACTAAGTCCGGGGAGCTGTTTTTT